This is a list of T cell receptor beta chains from one sample in a study of CD8+CD57+ T cells in acquired aplastic anemia. One entry per CDR3 protein results from TCRdb running MiXCR on the reads. This table has roughly 61,000 distinct CDR3 sequences, about 54% appearing once. The sequenced sample consisted of sorted CD4+, CD8+, or CD8+CD57+ T cells (not recorded which) from PBMCs. These receptors came from a human donor in good health, serving as a control. Each CDR3 is given with its conserved first and last residue.

j_call v_call cdr3_aa
TRBJ2-3 TRBV4-2 CASSQAPEAETDTQYF
TRBJ1-6 TRBV20-1 CSAKGTEDSPLHF
TRBJ1-6 TRBV6-1 CASRRQGQSPPHF
TRBJ2-7 TRBV29-1 CSVEPDNSYEQYF
TRBJ2-7 TRBV10-3 CAIRGINHEQYF
TRBJ1-1 TRBV19 CASQDLGRSTEAFF
TRBJ1-3 TRBV19 CASLVQGGDTIYF
TRBJ2-1 TRBV6-5 CASSYSGRDQDNEQFF
TRBJ2-7 TRBV3-1 CASSQGTSGGSYF
TRBJ2-1 TRBV10-3 CAIGLSTTSSYNEQFF
TRBJ2-7 TRBV3-1 CASSDTKGVLEQYF
TRBJ1-2 TRBV19 CATVTGTGYTF
TRBJ1-1 TRBV28 CASSQLTWDRLNTEAFF
TRBJ2-5 TRBV25-1 CASKPSQETQYF
TRBJ2-1 TRBV20-1 CSARSGTGVPYNEQFF
TRBJ2-7 TRBV11-3 CASSFKGGRLEQYF
TRBJ2-5 TRBV9 CASSVGLGETQYF
TRBJ1-5 TRBV6-1 CASKKDSGDQPQHF
TRBJ2-7 TRBV10-2 CASSESPGQGFYGQYF
TRBJ1-1 TRBV7-9 CASRAGGGEITEAFF
TRBJ2-5 TRBV19 CASSHGPETQYF
TRBJ2-7 TRBV7-2 CATRTSGLYEQYF
TRBJ1-6 TRBV7-9 CASSLRTGTHSPLHF
TRBJ2-5 TRBV19 CASSDRGGETQYF
TRBJ2-3 TRBV6-5 CASSYRGDHPTDTQYF
TRBJ1-6 TRBV15 CSYNSPLHF
TRBJ1-5 TRBV7-8 CASSLSHEHF